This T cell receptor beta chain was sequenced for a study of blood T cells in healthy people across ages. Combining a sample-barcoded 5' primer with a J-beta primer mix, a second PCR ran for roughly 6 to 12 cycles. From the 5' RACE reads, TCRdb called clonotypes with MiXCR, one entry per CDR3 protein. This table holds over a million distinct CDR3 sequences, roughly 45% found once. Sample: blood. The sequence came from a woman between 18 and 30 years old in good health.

For the CDR3, the DNA is TGTGCCAGCGGACCACCAGGGGGCAAGGGGTCGATCGGGGAGCTGTTTTTT. Translating gives CASGPPGGKGSIGELFF. This sequence joins TRBV6-1 and TRBJ2-2; 8 bases line up with TRBD1. Looked up from germline, CDR1 is MNHNS and CDR2 is SASEGT. V trimming: 8 bases; J trimming: 7 bases; junction bases outside the gene matches: 18. This CDR3 comprises 17 residues.